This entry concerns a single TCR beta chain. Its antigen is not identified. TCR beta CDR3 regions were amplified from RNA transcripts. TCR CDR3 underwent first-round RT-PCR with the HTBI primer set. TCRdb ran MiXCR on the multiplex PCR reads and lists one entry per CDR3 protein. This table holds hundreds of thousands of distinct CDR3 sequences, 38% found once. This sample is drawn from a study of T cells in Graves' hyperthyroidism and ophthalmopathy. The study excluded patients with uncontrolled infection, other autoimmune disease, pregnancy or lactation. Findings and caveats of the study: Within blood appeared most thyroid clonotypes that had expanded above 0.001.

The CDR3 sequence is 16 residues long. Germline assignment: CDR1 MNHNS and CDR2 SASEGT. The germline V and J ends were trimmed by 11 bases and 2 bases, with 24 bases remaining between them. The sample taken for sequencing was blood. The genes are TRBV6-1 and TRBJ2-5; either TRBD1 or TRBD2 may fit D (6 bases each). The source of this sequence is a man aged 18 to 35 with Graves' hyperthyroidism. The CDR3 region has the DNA TGTGCCGCATCGGACCCGGGGGCTAGCAGGCAAGAGACCCAGTACTTC. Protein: CAASDPGASRQETQYF.